This T cell receptor beta chain stems from a study of long-term antiretroviral therapy in people with HIV. The overall study: Samples from the earliest time points predate the 2015 immediate-ART recommendation by about a decade. Study results and limitations: Repertoires with HIV possessed tighter CDR3 length spans than those of controls. Post-ART diversity increased but stayed below transplant donor controls.

Samples held 1-10 million cryopreserved PBMC, and DNA extraction followed. This clone was observed a handful of times. Its antigen is not known. Run at survey level, the immunoSEQ assay was version v3.0. Profiling relied on immunoSEQ multiplex PCR, and the TCRdb table lists in-frame clones only, not all of them. The table has tens of thousands of clones, less than 90% seen once. This receptor was taken from a man younger than 30 with HIV. The starting material was unsorted PBMCs, obtained 1 year after starting antiretroviral therapy.

For the CDR3, the DNA is TGTGCCAGTAGTGACGGGGGCAATGAGCAGTTCTTC. This gives the protein CASSDGGNEQFF. V and J are TRBV19 and TRBJ2-1, with D possibly matching TRBD2 (6 bases). Trimming removed 5 bases from V and 6 bases from J, with 8 bases in between. Germline V gene sequence: CDR1 LNHDA, CDR2 SQIVND (reference sequence). This CDR3 region has 12 residues.